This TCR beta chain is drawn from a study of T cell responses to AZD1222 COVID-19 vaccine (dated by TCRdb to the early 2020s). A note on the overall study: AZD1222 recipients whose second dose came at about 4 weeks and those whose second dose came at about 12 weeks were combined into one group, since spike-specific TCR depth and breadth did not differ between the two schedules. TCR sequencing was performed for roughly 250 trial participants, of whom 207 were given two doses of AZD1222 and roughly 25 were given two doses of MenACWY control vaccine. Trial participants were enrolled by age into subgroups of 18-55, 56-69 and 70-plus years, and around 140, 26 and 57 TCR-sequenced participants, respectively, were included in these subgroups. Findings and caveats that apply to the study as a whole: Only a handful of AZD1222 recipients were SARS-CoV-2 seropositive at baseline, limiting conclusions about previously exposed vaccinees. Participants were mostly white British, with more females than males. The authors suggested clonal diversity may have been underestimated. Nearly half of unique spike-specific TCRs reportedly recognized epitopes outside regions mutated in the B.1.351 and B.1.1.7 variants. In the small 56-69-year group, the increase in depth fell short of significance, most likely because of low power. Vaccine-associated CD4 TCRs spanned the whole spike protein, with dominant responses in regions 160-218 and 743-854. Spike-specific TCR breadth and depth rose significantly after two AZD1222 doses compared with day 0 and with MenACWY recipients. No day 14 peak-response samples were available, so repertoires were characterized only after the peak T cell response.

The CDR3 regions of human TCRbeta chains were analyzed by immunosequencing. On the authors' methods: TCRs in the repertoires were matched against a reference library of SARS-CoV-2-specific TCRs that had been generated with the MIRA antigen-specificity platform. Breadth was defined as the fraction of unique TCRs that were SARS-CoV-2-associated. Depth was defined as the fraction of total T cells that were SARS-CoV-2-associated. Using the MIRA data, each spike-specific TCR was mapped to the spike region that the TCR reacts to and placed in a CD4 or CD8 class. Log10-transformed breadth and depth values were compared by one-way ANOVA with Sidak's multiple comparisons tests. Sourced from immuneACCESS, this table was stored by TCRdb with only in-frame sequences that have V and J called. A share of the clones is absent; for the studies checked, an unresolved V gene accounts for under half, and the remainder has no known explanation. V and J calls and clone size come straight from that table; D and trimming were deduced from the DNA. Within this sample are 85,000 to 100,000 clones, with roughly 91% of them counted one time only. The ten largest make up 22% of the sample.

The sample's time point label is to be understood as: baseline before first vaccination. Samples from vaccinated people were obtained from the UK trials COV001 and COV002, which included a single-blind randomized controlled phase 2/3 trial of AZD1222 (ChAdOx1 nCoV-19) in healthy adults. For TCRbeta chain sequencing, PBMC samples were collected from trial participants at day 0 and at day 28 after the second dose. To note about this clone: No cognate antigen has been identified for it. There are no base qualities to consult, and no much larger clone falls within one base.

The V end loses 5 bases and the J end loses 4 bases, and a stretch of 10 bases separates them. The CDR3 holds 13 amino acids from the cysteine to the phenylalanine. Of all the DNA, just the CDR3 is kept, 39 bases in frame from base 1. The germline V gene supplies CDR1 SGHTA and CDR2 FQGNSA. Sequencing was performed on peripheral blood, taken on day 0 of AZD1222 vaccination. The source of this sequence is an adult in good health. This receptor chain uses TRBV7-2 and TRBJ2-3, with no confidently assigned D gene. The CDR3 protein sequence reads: CASSPTESDTQYF. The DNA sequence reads TGTGCCAGCAGCCCCACAGAGTCAGATACGCAGTATTTT.